This T cell receptor beta chain came from a study of blood T cell repertoires in COVID-19. Study overall: COVID-19 samples collected from the United States, Italy and Spain covered acute and convalescent phases. Sources were T cells, B-cell-depleted T cells, or PBMCs; the material itself was cDNA or gDNA.

Per the study methods: Estimation of nucleated cell counts was performed using reference gene primer amplification. Clones were sequenced by immunoSEQ multiplex PCR, and TCRdb holds only the in-frame ones, with some missing. The V and J calls and clone size were taken over from that table, and D and trimming were inferred from the DNA. The repertoire holds around 80,000 clones, with around 89% as singletons. In germline, CDR1 is SGHRS, CDR2 YFSETQ. This CDR3 contains 15 residues. V lost 2 bases and J 0 bases, leaving 10 bases between the germline ends. This clonotype was obtained from a man aged 55-75 years with acute or convalescent COVID-19. The rearrangement links TRBV5-1 to TRBJ2-3; D ambiguous. The source material was peripheral blood. CDR3 residues: CASSFPRSSTDTQYF. In DNA, the CDR3 is TGCGCCAGCAGCTTCCCGCGGAGTAGCACAGATACGCAGTATTTT.